The sequence of this T cell receptor beta chain was determined in a study of control samples from healthy donors and cancer patients. Germline V CDR1 and CDR2: DFQATT, SNEGSKA (reference sequence). V was shortened by 3 bases and J by 3 bases, with 11 bases between the two germline ends. This CDR3 has 13 amino acids. The repertoire was sequenced with immunoSEQ multiplex PCR; TCRdb's copy has only in-frame clones and lacks some. In the table there are about 150,000 clones, around 95% of which are singletons. This TCR came from a woman in her thirties or forties in good health. Input material: blood. This sequence joins TRBV20-1 and TRBJ1-1; D is unresolved. CDR3 in amino acids: CSASRRGDTEAFF. CDR3 DNA sequence: TGCAGTGCTAGTAGACGGGGAGACACTGAAGCTTTCTTT.